Given below is one TCR beta chain in context. Measured with immunoSEQ multiplex PCR; TCRdb has only the in-frame clones, and not every one. This sample has more than 900,000 clones; more than 75% occur once, and the top ten carry 0.55% to 0.7%. The V end lost 2 bases, the J end lost 4 bases, and 11 bases lay between the germline ends. Germline V lookup: CDR1 KGHSY, CDR2 FQNENV. The CDR3 is 14 residues long. This sample is part of a study of shared clonotypes between healthy human individuals. Specimen: memory CD4+ T cells from PBMCs. Subset denoted: CD45RA-negative fraction. V is TRBV16 and J is TRBJ1-1; D call uncertain. The TCR sequence derives from a man younger than 35 in good health. Some clones in this sample may be carry-over from other donors' samples. In DNA form, the CDR3 reads TGTGCCAGCAGCCAAGGCCGGGCGGTCACTGAAGCTTTCTTT. Its protein is CASSQGRAVTEAFF.